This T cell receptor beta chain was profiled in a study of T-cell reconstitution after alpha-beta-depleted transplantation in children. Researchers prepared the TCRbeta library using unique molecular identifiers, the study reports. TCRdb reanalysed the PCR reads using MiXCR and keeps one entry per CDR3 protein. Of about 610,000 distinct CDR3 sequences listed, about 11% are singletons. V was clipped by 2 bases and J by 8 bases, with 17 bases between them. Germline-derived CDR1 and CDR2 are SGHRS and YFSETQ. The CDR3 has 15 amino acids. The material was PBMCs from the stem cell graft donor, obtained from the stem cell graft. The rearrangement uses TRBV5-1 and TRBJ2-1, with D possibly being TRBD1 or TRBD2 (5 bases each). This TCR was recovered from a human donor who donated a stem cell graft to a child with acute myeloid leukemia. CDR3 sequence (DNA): TGCGCCAGCAGCTTCGGACGGGAAGGGGTGGATGAGCAGTTCTTC. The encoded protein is CASSFGREGVDEQFF.